The 19 T cell receptor beta chains reported below all come from one sample, sequenced in a study of tumor-infiltrating lymphocytes in localized non-small cell lung cancer. Profiled with immunoSEQ multiplex PCR; TCRdb holds only in-frame clones, not every one. The data show more than 8,500 clones, around 73% seen once. Sequences were obtained from uninvolved lung tissue not adjacent to the tumor. The receptor source for this set is a human donor with non-small cell lung cancer.

The table lists this clone with a count of one. The gene calls are TRBV29-1 and TRBJ2-2; 8 nucleotides align to TRBD1. J was trimmed by 4 bases and V by 0 bases; bases with no gene match: 7. The CDR3 has 16 amino acids. Germline-derived CDR1 and CDR2 are SQVTM and ANQGSEA. CDR3 residues: CSVEDGQGAGTGELFF. The CDR3 DNA reads as TGCAGCGTTGAAGATGGCCAGGGGGCCGGCACCGGGGAGCTGTTTTTT.

The CDR3 sequence: CASSLSPGPDEKLFF. The CDR3 coding sequence is TGCGCCAGCAGCCTGAGTCCGGGGCCTGATGAAAAACTGTTTTTT. The chain links TRBV5-1 to TRBJ1-4, with D tentatively TRBD1 (5 bases). Germline values: CDR1 SGHRS, CDR2 YFSETQ. The CDR3 totals 15 residues. V lost 4 bases to trimming and J lost 6 bases, with 16 bases between them.

This clone is medium-sized (0.01 to 0.1%). This CDR3 reads CASNNGTRGRERDTQYF. The CDR3 DNA is TGTGCCAGCAATAACGGTACCAGGGGGCGGGAGAGAGATACGCAGTATTTT. The J gene is TRBJ2-3, the V gene TRBV27; D is perhaps TRBD1 (8 bases). Germline V lookup: CDR1 MNHEY, CDR2 SMNVEV (reference sequence). Trimming shortened V by 7 bases and J by 5 bases, and 25 bases separated the two germline ends. The CDR3 loop spans 17 amino acids.

The chain couples TRBV28 to TRBJ2-5; TRBD2 aligns across 8 bases. Germline V gene data show CDR1 as MDHEN and CDR2 as SYDVKM. The length of the CDR3 is 14 residues. Trimming removed 5 bases from V and 7 bases from J; junction bases left unmatched: 9. This CDR3 reads CASSKPGGLGTQYF. DNA for the CDR3: TGTGCCAGCAGTAAACCGGGGGGGCTGGGGACCCAGTACTTC.

The chain joins TRBV7-9 to TRBJ2-7; D is unresolved. The V and J ends lost 0 bases and 4 bases respectively, with 4 bases between them. CDR1 SEHNR and CDR2 FQNEAQ come from the germline V gene (reference sequence). The CDR3 runs 12 residues. CDR3 loop: CASSLAPYEQYF. CDR3 coding DNA: TGTGCCAGCAGCTTAGCCCCTTACGAGCAGTACTTC. Complete variable domain (other parts from reference TRBV7-9 and TRBJ2-7): DTGVSQNPRHKITKRGQNVTFRCDPISEHNRLYWYRQTLGQGPEFLTYFQNEAQLEKSRLLSDRFSAERPKGSFSTLEIQRTEQGDSAMYLCASSLAPYEQYFGPGTRLTVT.

V gene TRBV10-3 combines with J gene TRBJ2-7; 8 bases line up with TRBD1. The V gene end was trimmed by 9 bases and the J gene end by 3 bases; junction bases not matched to a gene: 13. Germline V gene lookup returns CDR1 ENHRY and CDR2 SYGVKD. This CDR3 has 15 residues. CDR3 sequence reads: CAITTGTGVGYEQYF. The CDR3 nucleotides read TGTGCCATAACAACCGGGACAGGAGTTGGCTACGAGCAGTACTTC.

This clone was seen a handful of times. For the CDR3, the DNA is TGTGCCAGCAGGCAGCGGGGGCTCTTAACAGATACGCAGTATTTT. It codes for CASRQRGLLTDTQYF. This chain joins TRBV2 and TRBJ2-3; 8 bases match TRBD2. V was clipped by 6 bases and J by 3 bases; unmatched bases: 8. Germline-derived CDR1 and CDR2 are SNHLY and FYNNEI. This CDR3 contains 15 residues.

The CDR3 region has the DNA TGTGCCAGCAGCTCCGGGGGGACGCAGTATTTT. Amino acids: CASSSGGTQYF. This chain joins TRBV7-8 and TRBJ2-3; the match to TRBD2 covers 7 bases. Germline-derived CDR1 and CDR2 are SGHVS and FQNEAQ. V lost 4 bases and J lost 9; bases outside the gene matches: 1. The CDR3 runs to 11 residues.

J is TRBJ2-7 and V is TRBV27, with 7 positions matching TRBD2. The CDR3 totals 18 residues. The germline gives CDR1 MNHEY, CDR2 SMNVEV (reference sequence). With V trimmed by 5 bases and J by 0 bases, 16 bases remained unmatched. The CDR3 DNA sequence: TGTGCCAGCAGTGCCTACACGGGGGGACGTGGGAGCTCCTACGAGCAGTACTTC. Translating gives CASSAYTGGRGSSYEQYF.

The V call is TRBV2, the J call TRBJ2-5; TRBD1 or TRBD2 may be the D gene (6 bases each). Germline CDR1 SNHLY, CDR2 FYNNEI. The CDR3 length is 14 residues. Trimming took 3 bases from V and 3 from J, leaving 11 bases between them. The CDR3 loop reads CASSDQGRKETQYF. In nucleotides, the CDR3 is TGTGCCAGCAGTGATCAGGGGAGGAAAGAGACCCAGTACTTC.

With regard to this clone: The junction departs from germline at one end; a sequencing error may be responsible. V is TRBV18 and J is TRBJ2-5; tentative D call: TRBD2 (8 bases). The germline gives CDR1 KGHSH, CDR2 LQKENI. The CDR3 has 16 residues. In nucleotides, the CDR3 is TGTGCCAGCTCACCTTACGACAGGGCCGGGAGGGAGACCCAATACTTC. Translating it yields CASSPYDRAGRETQYF.

The chain combines TRBV7-2 with TRBJ2-1; D unclear. Germline CDR1 SGHTA, CDR2 FQGNSA. The CDR3 length is 12 residues. V lost 4 bases to trimming and J lost 6 bases, with 7 bases between them. The chain's CDR3 is CASSSGPNEQFF. CDR3 DNA sequence: TGTGCCAGCAGCTCCGGACCCAATGAGCAGTTCTTC.

This clone was seen only once. The gene calls are TRBV11-3 and TRBJ1-1; D ambiguous. The V gene lost 1 base and the J gene lost 7 bases, with 7 bases spanning the gap. Germline loops: CDR1 SGHNT, CDR2 YENEEA. The CDR3 has 12 amino acids. The DNA of the CDR3 is TGTGCCAGCAGCTTAGTAGGTCTTGAAGCTTTCTTT. Translation gives CASSLVGLEAFF. The full variable domain, its missing parts supplied by reference TRBV11-3 and TRBJ1-1, is EAGVVQSPRYKIIEKKQPVAFWCNPISGHNTLYWYLQNLGQGPELLIRYENEEAVDDSQLPKDRFSAERLKGVDSTLKIQPAELGDSAVYLCASSLVGLEAFFGQGTRLTVV.

CDR3 amino acids: CASSYRAQETQYF. The CDR3 DNA reads TGTGCCAGCAGTTATAGGGCCCAAGAGACCCAGTACTTC. The J gene is TRBJ2-5, the V gene TRBV6-5; unclear D gene. The germline gives CDR1 MNHEY, CDR2 SVGAGI. CDR3 size: 13 residues. Between the trimmed V and J ends, which lost 3 bases and 1 base, there was a span of 6 bases.

The chain recombines TRBV28 with TRBJ2-1; maybe TRBD1 (6 bases). The germline V gene has CDR1 MDHEN and CDR2 SYDVKM. Trimming pared 7 bases from V and 0 bases from J, leaving 25 bases between. The CDR3 sequence is 19 residues long. CDR3 sequence: CASTRFRDTSFSSYNEQFF. CDR3 DNA: TGTGCCAGCACGAGATTCCGGGACACTAGTTTTAGCTCCTACAATGAGCAGTTCTTC.

The rearrangement joins TRBV9 to TRBJ2-2; unclear D gene. CDR1 SGDLS and CDR2 YYNGEE come from the germline V gene. The V and J ends lost 3 bases and 0 bases respectively, with 6 bases between them. This CDR3 is 14 amino acids long. The CDR3 DNA reads as TGTGCCAGCAGCGCAAGGTCGAACACCGGGGAGCTGTTTTTT. Its protein is CASSARSNTGELFF.

V and J are TRBV11-2 and TRBJ1-1; 7 bases are a match to TRBD1. V gave up 6 bases and J gave up 3 bases; unmatched junction bases: 10. The CDR3 is made up of 15 amino acids. Germline CDR1 is SGHAT and CDR2 is FQNNGV. CDR3 protein: CASSPNPTGYTEAFF. The CDR3 DNA reads as TGTGCCAGCAGTCCAAACCCGACAGGGTACACTGAAGCTTTCTTT.

The rearrangement uses TRBV10-1 and TRBJ2-1; the D gene is possibly TRBD2 (6 bases). Between the trimmed V and J ends, which lost 4 bases and 6 bases, there was a span of 19 bases. CDR1 is WNHNN and CDR2 is SYGVQD in the germline V gene (reference sequence). CDR3 length equals 16 residues. The CDR3 nucleotides are TGCGCCAGCAGTGGGGGAGGCCTAGCGTTAATCAATGAGCAGTTCTTC. This gives the protein CASSGGGLALINEQFF.

The genes are TRBV28 and TRBJ1-2, with D uncertain. The CDR3 contains 12 residues. Germline V gene data show CDR1 as MDHEN and CDR2 as SYDVKM. Trimming took 6 bases from V and 2 from J, leaving 7 bases between them. The CDR3 is CASSRVNYGYTF. The DNA for the CDR3 is TGTGCCAGCAGCCGAGTGAACTATGGCTACACCTTC.